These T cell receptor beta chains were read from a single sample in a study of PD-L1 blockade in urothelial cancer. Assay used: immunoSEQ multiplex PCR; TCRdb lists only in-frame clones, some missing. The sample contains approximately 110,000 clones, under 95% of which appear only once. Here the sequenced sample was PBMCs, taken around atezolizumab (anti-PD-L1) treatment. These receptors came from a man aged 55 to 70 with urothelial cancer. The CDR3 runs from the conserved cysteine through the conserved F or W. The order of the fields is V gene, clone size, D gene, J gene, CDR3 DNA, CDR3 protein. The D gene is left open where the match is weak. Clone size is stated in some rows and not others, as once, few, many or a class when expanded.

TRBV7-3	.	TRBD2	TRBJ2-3	TGTGCCAGCAGCTTAAACGCAAGGACTAGCGGGAGGCGGGGAGATACGCAGTATTTT	CASSLNARTSGRRGDTQYF
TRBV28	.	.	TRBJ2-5	TGTGCCAGCAGATCGTCCGAGACCCAGTACTTC	CASRSSETQYF
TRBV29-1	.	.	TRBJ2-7	TGCAGCGCCACAAGATCCAGGTCCTACGAGCAGTACTTC	CSATRSRSYEQYF
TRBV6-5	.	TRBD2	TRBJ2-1	TGTGCCAGCAGGGGACTATCGTCGGGAGTAGCGGAGCAGTTCTTC	CASRGLSSGVAEQFF
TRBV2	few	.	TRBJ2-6	TGTGCCAGCAGTGACAGGGGATGGGCCAACGTCCTGACTTTC	CASSDRGWANVLTF
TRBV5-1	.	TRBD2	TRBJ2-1	TGCGCCAGCAGCCAGGGACTAGCGGGGGGTCTCTACAATGAGCAGTTCTTC	CASSQGLAGGLYNEQFF
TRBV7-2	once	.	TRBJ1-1	TGTGCCAGCAGCTTAGTTCAGGGAGGTACTGAAGCTTTCTTT	CASSLVQGGTEAFF
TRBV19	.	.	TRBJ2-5	TGTGCCAGTAGTATAGGTAACCCGGGGGTAAAGACCCAGTACTTC	CASSIGNPGVKTQYF
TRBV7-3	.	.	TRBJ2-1	TGTGCCAGCAGCGGACTTCTGAGCTCCTACAATGAGCAGTTCTTC	CASSGLLSSYNEQFF
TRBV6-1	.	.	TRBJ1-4	TGTGCCAGCAGTGAATTTGGAGCACCTCTCAATGAAAAACTGTTTTTT	CASSEFGAPLNEKLFF
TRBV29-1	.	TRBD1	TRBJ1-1	TGCAGCGCGACAGGGGCCAGGGTGAACACTGAAGCTTTCTTT	CSATGARVNTEAFF
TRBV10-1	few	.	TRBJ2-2	TGCGCCAGCAGTGAGTCGAGGTCTACGGACACCGGGGAGCTGTTTTTT	CASSESRSTDTGELFF
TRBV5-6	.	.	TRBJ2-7	TGTGCCAGCAGCTGGGCGAGTGGGGAGCAGTACTTC	CASSWASGEQYF
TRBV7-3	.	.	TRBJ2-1	TGTGCCAGCAGCCCAGGAGGCTCCCTTTACAATGAGCAGTTCTTC	CASSPGGSLYNEQFF
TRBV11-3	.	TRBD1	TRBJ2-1	TGTGCCAGCAGCTTAGAAGGGGGCGGCATCAATGAGCAGTTCTTC	CASSLEGGGINEQFF
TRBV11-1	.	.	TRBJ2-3	TGTGCCAGCAGCCCGGGCGGGCAAGATACGCAGTATTTT	CASSPGGQDTQYF
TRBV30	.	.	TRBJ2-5	TGTGCCTGGAGTGTAGGTGGAGCCGAGACCCAGTACTTC	CAWSVGGAETQYF